These 13 T cell receptor beta chains were all obtained from the same sample, sequenced in a study of regulatory T cells in long-lasting Graves disease (TCRdb year 2021). The method was multiplex PCR. The data were produced on an Illumina HiSeq 4000. CDR3 regions were amplified by Arm-PCR with iRepertoire HTBI primers to construct TCR beta libraries. Starting from the raw public reads, TCRdb applied fastp trimming at Q25, assembled clones with MiXCR and retained in-frame beta chains. Each CDR3 protein gets just one entry, which takes the most common genes and DNA from the rows behind it. The sample has about 290,000 distinct CDR3 sequences on record, more than 20% of them singletons. More than 55% of the sample belongs to the ten largest clones. In the paper's terms, the time point label means: persistent/refractory GD, antithyroid drugs over 5 years with positive TRAb. For both TCR sequencing and RNA sequencing, RNA was extracted from PBMCs using TRIzol.

The sample was peripheral blood mononuclear cells (PBMCs), taken when the disease was refractory, from a patient treated with antithyroid drugs. The receptors stem from a female donor with Graves disease.

V gene TRBV6-1 combines with J gene TRBJ1-5; weak D call: TRBD1 (6 bases). Germline V gives CDR1 MNHNS, CDR2 SASEGT. V lost 3 bases to trimming and J lost 1 base, with 10 bases between them. The CDR3 consists of 15 residues. The CDR3 DNA follows: TGTGCCAGCAGTGAGGGGGGGCTGAGCAATCAGCCCCAGCATTTT. It encodes CASSEGGLSNQPQHF.

This chain connects TRBV7-2 to TRBJ2-1; 9 bases are a match to TRBD2. The CDR3 spans 19 residues. Germline V gives CDR1 SGHTA, CDR2 FQGNSA. J was trimmed by 0 bases and V by 5 bases; bases with no gene match: 14. The CDR3 loop is CASSIRLTSGKSSYNEQFF. The CDR3 DNA reads as TGTGCCAGCAGCATCCGCCTGACTAGCGGCAAAAGCTCCTACAATGAGCAGTTCTTC.

This clonotype was detected many times. V and J are TRBV7-2 and TRBJ2-7; the match to TRBD2 covers 11 bases. The CDR3 has 14 amino acids. From germline, CDR1 is SGHTA and CDR2 FQGNSA. After removal of 4 bases from V and 2 bases from J, the junction contained 1 base not matched to a gene. The CDR3 coding sequence is TGTGCCAGCAGCTCGACTAGCGGGGCCTACGAGCAGTACTTC. It encodes CASSSTSGAYEQYF.

This clonotype was seen more than once but under ten times. The CDR3 nucleotides are TGTGCCAGCAGGAGGGACAGGGGGAACTATGGCTACACCTTC. Its translation is CASRRDRGNYGYTF. The chain uses TRBV11-2 and TRBJ1-2, with 11 bases matching TRBD1. Germline V CDR1 and CDR2: SGHAT, FQNNGV. After removal of 6 bases from V and 2 bases from J, the junction contained 2 bases not matched to a gene. The CDR3 length is 14 residues. Complete variable domain (other parts from reference TRBV11-2 and TRBJ1-2): EAGVAQSPRYKIIEKRQSVAFWCNPISGHATLYWYQQILGQGPKLLIQFQNNGVVDDSQLPKDRFSAERLKGVDSTLKIQPAKLEDSAVYLCASRRDRGNYGYTFGSGTRLTVV.

Here the CDR3 DNA reads TGTGCCAGTAGTTCGACAGCGCTTGCACGTGGCTACACCTTC. Translation: CASSSTALARGYTF. The V and J genes are TRBV19 and TRBJ1-2; TRBD1 is a possible D gene (5 bases). V gave up 5 bases and J gave up 7 bases, with 17 bases separating them. The CDR3 totals 14 residues. Germline V gives CDR1 LNHDA, CDR2 SQIVND (reference sequence). Drawing the rest from reference TRBV19 and TRBJ1-2, the complete variable domain is DGGITQSPKYLFRKEGQNVTLSCEQNLNHDAMYWYRQDPGQGLRLIYYSQIVNDFQKGDIAEGYSVSREKKESFPLTVTSAQKNPTAFYLCASSSTALARGYTFGSGTRLTVV.

As DNA, the CDR3 is TGCGCCAGCAGCCAGGGACAGGGTTTAGCCGGGGAGCTGTTTTTT. Its translation is CASSQGQGLAGELFF. The rearrangement joins TRBV4-1 to TRBJ2-2; 9 nucleotides agree with TRBD1. The J segment lost 6 bases and the V segment lost 3 bases, leaving 5 bases of the junction unmatched. The CDR3 loop spans 15 amino acids. Per germline, CDR1 MGHRA and CDR2 YSYEKL.

Many counts were recorded for this clonotype. The chain carries TRBV6-1 and TRBJ2-7, with 8 bases identical to TRBD2. Germline lookup yields CDR1 MNHNS and CDR2 SASEGT. The CDR3 is made up of 16 amino acids. V lost 4 bases to trimming and J lost 3 bases; unmatched junction nucleotides: 11. CDR3 residues: CASSGSSLAEYYEQYF. The CDR3 DNA reads as TGTGCCAGCAGTGGCTCATCACTAGCGGAATACTACGAGCAGTACTTC.

The chain combines TRBV4-3 with TRBJ2-7; D not certain. The length of the CDR3 is 15 residues. Germline CDR1 reads LGHNA; CDR2 reads YSLEER. Trimming left V 0 bases short and J 5 bases short, with 14 bases between. CDR3 region: CASSQDRIGSDEQYF. The CDR3, as DNA: TGCGCCAGCAGCCAAGATCGGATCGGGTCTGACGAGCAGTACTTC.

This clonotype has only a few counts. The rearrangement links TRBV6-2 or TRBV6-3 to TRBJ1-6, with D unresolved. Trimming pared 5 bases from V and 9 bases from J, leaving 11 bases between. The germline V gene has CDR1 MNHEY and CDR2 SVGEGT. The CDR3 length is 13 residues. The CDR3 DNA sequence: TGTGCCAGCAGTGGGTCGCTTCCTTCACCCCTCCACTTT. Residues: CASSGSLPSPLHF.

This clonotype was seen more than once but under ten times. The chain joins TRBV30 to TRBJ2-5; 9 bases agree with TRBD2. CDR1 GTSNPN and CDR2 SVGIG come from the germline V gene (reference sequence). The CDR3 totals 14 residues. The junction had 6 bases not matched to a gene; V was cut back by 3 bases and J by 4 bases. Here the CDR3 DNA reads TGTGCCTGGAGAGATATAGCGGGAGTAGAGACCCAGTACTTC. This sequence encodes CAWRDIAGVETQYF.

The sample holds many counts of this clonotype. V usage is TRBV29-1 and J usage is TRBJ2-7; possible D gene TRBD2, 5 bases. Trimming pared 7 bases from V and 2 bases from J, leaving 15 bases between. CDR3 length equals 13 residues. Germline assignment: CDR1 SQVTM and CDR2 ANQGSEA. This CDR3 is CSARTRSTYEQYF. In nucleotides, the CDR3 is TGCAGCGCAAGGACTCGCTCAACCTACGAGCAGTACTTC.

V usage is TRBV7-2 and J usage is TRBJ2-3; 10 bases agree with TRBD2. V shed 7 bases, J shed 5 bases, and the junction held 12 bases outside the gene matches. The CDR3 contains 16 residues. CDR1 and CDR2 from the germline V gene are SGHTA and FQGNSA. The CDR3 nucleotides read TGTGCCAGCACCGTGCGGTCAGCGGGAGGGCTAGATACGCAGTATTTT. Protein product: CASTVRSAGGLDTQYF.

This clonotype came up a few times. CDR3 in amino acids: CASSLYIGPSTEAFF. The CDR3 DNA sequence: TGTGCCAGCAGTTTATATATCGGCCCGAGCACTGAAGCTTTCTTT. The chain combines TRBV27 with TRBJ1-1; D is undetermined. Germline CDR1 reads MNHEY; CDR2 reads SMNVEV (reference sequence). Between the trimmed V and J ends, which lost 1 base and 4 bases, there was a span of 13 bases. This CDR3 is built from 15 residues.